A selection of T cell receptor beta chains follows, all from one sample in a study of T cell responses to AZD1222 COVID-19 vaccine. The protocol was immunoSEQ multiplex PCR, while the TCRdb copy is restricted to in-frame clones and leaves out a portion. The sample has fewer than 85,000 clones; 92% are singletons. Sequencing was performed on peripheral blood, taken on day 0 of MenACWY control vaccination. These receptors came from an adult in good health. The CDR3 runs from the conserved cysteine through the conserved F or W. D genes are given only for firm matches. Clone size is shown for a subset of rows, as once, few, many or a class of expanded clone.

D: .
J: TRBJ2-1
V: TRBV18
size: .
DNA: TGTGCCAGCTCACCGACGGGGACTTCCTACAATGAGCAGTTCTTC
CDR3: CASSPTGTSYNEQFF

D: .
J: TRBJ2-5
V: TRBV27
size: .
DNA: TGTGCCAGCAGTCCGTATGCCAGGGACGGAGAGACCCAGTACTTC
CDR3: CASSPYARDGETQYF

D: TRBD1
J: TRBJ2-7
V: TRBV5-1
size: .
DNA: TGCGCCAGCAGCTTGACAGGGGCAGACTACGAGCAGTACTTC
CDR3: CASSLTGADYEQYF

D: TRBD1
J: TRBJ2-5
V: TRBV9
size: .
DNA: TGTGCCAGCACCCCAGGACAGGGCCAGGAGGAGACCCAGTACTTC
CDR3: CASTPGQGQEETQYF

D: TRBD1
J: TRBJ1-5
V: TRBV28
size: .
DNA: TGTGCCAGCAGTCCCCTTGGGACAGGGACGATTGGCAATCAGCCCCAGCATTTT
CDR3: CASSPLGTGTIGNQPQHF

D: .
J: TRBJ1-5
V: TRBV5-6
size: .
DNA: TGTGCCAGCAGCTTGGTCGGGGCGCCTAATCAGCCCCAGCATTTT
CDR3: CASSLVGAPNQPQHF

D: TRBD2
J: TRBJ2-5
V: TRBV29-1
size: .
DNA: TGCAGCGTTGTTCGGACTAGCGGGAACCAAGAGACCCAGTACTTC
CDR3: CSVVRTSGNQETQYF

D: TRBD1
J: TRBJ2-7
V: TRBV6-1
size: .
DNA: TGTGCCAGCAGTGAGCGTCCAGGGGGTATGGGCTCCTACGAGCAGTACTTC
CDR3: CASSERPGGMGSYEQYF

D: .
J: TRBJ2-7
V: TRBV5-6
size: .
DNA: TGTGCCAGCAGCTTGGCCTCTCCGAGGGGAATATACGAGCAGTACTTC
CDR3: CASSLASPRGIYEQYF

D: TRBD1
J: TRBJ2-1
V: TRBV5-1
size: .
DNA: TGCGCCAGCAGCTTTGACAGGGGTGAGCAGTTCTTC
CDR3: CASSFDRGEQFF

D: .
J: TRBJ2-6
V: TRBV30
size: .
DNA: TGTGCCTGGAGTCAGGGTGTCTCTGGGGCCAACGTCCTGACTTTC
CDR3: CAWSQGVSGANVLTF

D: TRBD1
J: TRBJ2-5
V: TRBV9
size: .
DNA: TGTGCCAGCAGCCCCCAGGGACAGGGTCTCGGACAAGAGACCCAGTACTTC
CDR3: CASSPQGQGLGQETQYF

D: .
J: TRBJ2-5
V: TRBV5-1
size: .
DNA: TGCGCCAGCAGCTCGACAGTTACCCAAGAGACCCAGTACTTC
CDR3: CASSSTVTQETQYF

D: .
J: TRBJ2-1
V: TRBV6-2/TRBV6-3
size: once
DNA: TGTGCCAGCAGTTACGGTGGAGGTAGCAATGAGCAGTTCTTC
CDR3: CASSYGGGSNEQFF

D: TRBD1
J: TRBJ1-1
V: TRBV19
size: .
DNA: TGTGCCAGTAGTATCAACAGGGGGGGCACTGAAGCTTTCTTT
CDR3: CASSINRGGTEAFF

D: .
J: TRBJ1-5
V: TRBV4-3
size: .
DNA: TGCGCCAGCAGCCAAGAACGGGCAGGGATGCATCAGCCCCAGCATTTT
CDR3: CASSQERAGMHQPQHF

D: TRBD2
J: TRBJ2-2
V: TRBV14
size: .
DNA: TGTGCCAGCAGCCAACGGACTAGCGGGGCGGTCACCGGGGAGCTGTTTTTT
CDR3: CASSQRTSGAVTGELFF

D: .
J: TRBJ1-3
V: TRBV14
size: .
DNA: TGTGCCAGCAGCCAATTTCTCTCTGGAAACACCATATATTTT
CDR3: CASSQFLSGNTIYF

D: TRBD2
J: TRBJ2-1
V: TRBV19
size: .
DNA: TGTGCCAGTAGTATGTCTACTAGCGGGGCCTCCTACAATGAGCAGTTCTTC
CDR3: CASSMSTSGASYNEQFF

D: .
J: TRBJ1-6
V: TRBV11-2
size: .
DNA: TGTGCCAGCAGCTTAGATGGCTCAAATTCACCCCTCCACTTT
CDR3: CASSLDGSNSPLHF

D: TRBD1
J: TRBJ1-5
V: TRBV3-1/TRBV3-2
size: .
DNA: TGTGCCAGCAGCCACACAGGGGGCCCTCAGCCCCAGCATTTT
CDR3: CASSHTGGPQPQHF

D: TRBD1
J: TRBJ1-1
V: TRBV18
size: .
DNA: TGTGCCAGTTCCGACAGGGGAGACACTGAAGCTTTCTTT
CDR3: CASSDRGDTEAFF

D: .
J: TRBJ2-2
V: TRBV5-1
size: .
DNA: TGCGCCAGCAGCTTGGATAGCTGGGAGCTGTTTTTT
CDR3: CASSLDSWELFF

D: .
J: TRBJ2-3
V: TRBV7-3
size: once
DNA: TGTGCCAGCAGCCCCACTAGTGTCGGCACAGATACGCAGTATTTT
CDR3: CASSPTSVGTDTQYF

D: .
J: TRBJ1-2
V: TRBV9
size: .
DNA: TGTGCCAGCAGCGTAGATCAGGGCTTTTCGGGGAACTATGGCTACACCTTC
CDR3: CASSVDQGFSGNYGYTF

D: .
J: TRBJ1-6
V: TRBV19
size: .
DNA: TGTGCCAGTAGTATAGGTAACGGCGGTCTACTCCACTTT
CDR3: CASSIGNGGLLHF

D: .
J: TRBJ1-2
V: TRBV12-3/TRBV12-4
size: .
DNA: TGTGCCAGCAGTTTAGTAGGGTATGGCTACACCTTC
CDR3: CASSLVGYGYTF

D: .
J: TRBJ2-5
V: TRBV20-1
size: .
DNA: TGCAGTGCTAGATCCCAAGAGACCCAGTACTTC
CDR3: CSARSQETQYF

D: TRBD2
J: TRBJ2-1
V: TRBV24-1
size: .
DNA: TGTGCCACCAGTGATGTAACTAGCGGACCCTACAATGAGCAGTTCTTC
CDR3: CATSDVTSGPYNEQFF

D: .
J: TRBJ1-4
V: TRBV28
size: few
DNA: TGTGCCAGCGCAAGGACCCATAATGAAAAACTGTTTTTT
CDR3: CASARTHNEKLFF